This T cell receptor beta chain originates from a study of cytomegalovirus exposure and HLA in healthy donors. With respect to this clone: Its antigen remains unidentified.

The germline gives CDR1 SGHVS, CDR2 FNYEAQ. V lost 8 bases, J lost 3 bases, and 13 bases lay in between. The CDR3 has 14 amino acids. Overall study results and limits: Earlier analysis yielded a pattern in which most TCR beta V segments were productive about 90% or about 30% of the time. Many donors carried some public TCRs, although rarity characterized most TCR sequences.

The study ran its PCR with 60 Vbeta and 13 Jbeta primers. Method: immunoSEQ multiplex PCR; TCRdb's copy keeps in-frame clones and lacks some. The sample contains a few hundred thousand clones, 70% to 80% of which appear only once. The source of this sequence is a woman aged 30 to 39 in good health and CMV-seronegative. The rearrangement uses TRBV7-6 and TRBJ2-2, with D perhaps TRBD1 (6 bases). Sequenced material: PBMCs. The CDR3 bases are TGTGCCAGCGGGGGCGAGGGAGACACCGGGGAGCTGTTTTTT. Translation: CASGGEGDTGELFF.